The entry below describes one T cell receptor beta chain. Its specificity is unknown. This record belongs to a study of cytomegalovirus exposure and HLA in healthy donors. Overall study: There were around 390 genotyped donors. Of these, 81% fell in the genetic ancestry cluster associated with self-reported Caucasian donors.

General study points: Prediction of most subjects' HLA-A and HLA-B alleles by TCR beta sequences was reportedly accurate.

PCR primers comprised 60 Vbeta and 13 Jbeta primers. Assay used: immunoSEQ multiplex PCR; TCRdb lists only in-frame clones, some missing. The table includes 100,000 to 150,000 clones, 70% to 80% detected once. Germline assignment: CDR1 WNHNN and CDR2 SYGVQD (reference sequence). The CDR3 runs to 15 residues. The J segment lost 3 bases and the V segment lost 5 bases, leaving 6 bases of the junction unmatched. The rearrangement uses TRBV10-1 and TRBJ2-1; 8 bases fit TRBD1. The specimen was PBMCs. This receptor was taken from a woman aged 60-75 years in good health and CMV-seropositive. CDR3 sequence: CASSIDRGLYNEQFF. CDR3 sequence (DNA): TGCGCCAGCAGTATAGACAGGGGCCTCTACAATGAGCAGTTCTTC.